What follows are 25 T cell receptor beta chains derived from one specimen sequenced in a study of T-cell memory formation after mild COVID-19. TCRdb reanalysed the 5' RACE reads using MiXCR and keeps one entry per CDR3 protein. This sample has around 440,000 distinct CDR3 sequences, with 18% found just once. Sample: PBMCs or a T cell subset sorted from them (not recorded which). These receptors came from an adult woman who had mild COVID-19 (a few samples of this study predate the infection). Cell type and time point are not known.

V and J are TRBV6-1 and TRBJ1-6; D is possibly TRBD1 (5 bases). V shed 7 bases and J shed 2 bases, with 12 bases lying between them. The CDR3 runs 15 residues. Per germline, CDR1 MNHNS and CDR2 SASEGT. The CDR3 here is CASMRGTAYNSPLHF. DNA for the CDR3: TGTGCCAGCATGCGCGGGACGGCCTATAATTCACCCCTCCACTTT.

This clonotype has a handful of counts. The CDR3 DNA sequence: TGCGCCAGCACTTACGCGAGCTTTGGCTATGGCTACACCTTC. This translates into CASTYASFGYGYTF. The chain recombines TRBV10-2 with TRBJ1-2; D remains ambiguous. CDR1 WSHSY and CDR2 SAAADI come from the germline V gene. This CDR3 has 14 amino acids. V lost 7 bases and J lost 4, with 16 bases in between.

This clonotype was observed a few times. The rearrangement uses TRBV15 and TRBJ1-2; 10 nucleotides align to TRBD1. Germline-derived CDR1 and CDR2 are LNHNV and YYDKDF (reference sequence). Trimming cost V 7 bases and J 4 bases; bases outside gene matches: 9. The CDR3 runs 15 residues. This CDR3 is CATTTRDRGFYGYTF. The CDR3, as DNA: TGTGCCACCACCACCCGGGACAGGGGTTTCTATGGCTACACCTTC.

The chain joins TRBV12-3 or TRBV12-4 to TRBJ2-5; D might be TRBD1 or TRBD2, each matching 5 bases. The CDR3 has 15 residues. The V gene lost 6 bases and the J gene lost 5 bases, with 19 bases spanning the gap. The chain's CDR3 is CASSAGTLVGETQYF. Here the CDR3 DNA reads TGTGCCAGCAGCGCCGGGACCCTCGTCGGGGAGACCCAGTACTTC.

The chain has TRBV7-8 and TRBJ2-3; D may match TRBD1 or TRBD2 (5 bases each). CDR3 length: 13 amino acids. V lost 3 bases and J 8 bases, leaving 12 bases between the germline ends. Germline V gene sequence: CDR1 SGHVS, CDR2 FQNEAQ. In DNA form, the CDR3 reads TGTGCCAGCAGCTTCCAAGGGGCGGGTACGCAGTATTTT. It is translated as CASSFQGAGTQYF.

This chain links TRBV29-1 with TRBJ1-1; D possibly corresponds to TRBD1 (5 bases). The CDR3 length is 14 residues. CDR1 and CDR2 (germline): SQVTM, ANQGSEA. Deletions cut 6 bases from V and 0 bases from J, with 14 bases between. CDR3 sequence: CSVIRDAVNTEAFF. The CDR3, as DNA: TGCAGCGTAATACGGGACGCCGTGAACACTGAAGCTTTCTTT.

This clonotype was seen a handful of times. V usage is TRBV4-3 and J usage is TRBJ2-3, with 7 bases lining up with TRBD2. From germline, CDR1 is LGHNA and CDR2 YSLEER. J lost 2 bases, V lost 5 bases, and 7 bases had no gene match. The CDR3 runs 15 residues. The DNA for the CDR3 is TGCGCCAGCAGCAAGCTAGCGGAAAACACAGATACGCAGTATTTT. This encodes CASSKLAENTDTQYF.

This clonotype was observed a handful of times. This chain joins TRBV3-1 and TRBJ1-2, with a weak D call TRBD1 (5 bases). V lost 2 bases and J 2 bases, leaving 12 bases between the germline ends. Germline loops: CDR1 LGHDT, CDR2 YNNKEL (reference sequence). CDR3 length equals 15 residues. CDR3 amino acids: CASSQRQTTNYGYTF. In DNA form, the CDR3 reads TGTGCCAGCAGCCAACGACAGACCACAAACTATGGCTACACCTTC.

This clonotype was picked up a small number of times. The CDR3 bases are TGCAGCGCTGAGCCGGGGAACACTGAAGCTTTCTTT. Its protein product is CSAEPGNTEAFF. This chain joins TRBV29-1 and TRBJ1-1; D unclear. V lost 7 bases, J lost 1 base, and 10 bases lay in between. This CDR3 comprises 12 residues. Germline CDR1 SQVTM, CDR2 ANQGSEA.

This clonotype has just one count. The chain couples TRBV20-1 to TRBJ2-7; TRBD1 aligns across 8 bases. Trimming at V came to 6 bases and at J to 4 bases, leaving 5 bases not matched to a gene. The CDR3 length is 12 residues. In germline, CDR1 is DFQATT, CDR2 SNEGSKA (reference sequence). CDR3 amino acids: CSAAGQGYEQYF. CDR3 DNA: TGCAGTGCCGCCGGACAGGGTTACGAGCAGTACTTC.

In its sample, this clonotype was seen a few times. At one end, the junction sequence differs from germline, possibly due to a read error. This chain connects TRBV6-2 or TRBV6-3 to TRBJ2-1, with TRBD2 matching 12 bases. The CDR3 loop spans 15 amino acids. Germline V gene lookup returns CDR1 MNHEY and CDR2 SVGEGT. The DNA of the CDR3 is TGTGCCATCTCCGGGAGGGCTAGCGGGGGGGCCTTTTTGCTCTTC. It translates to CAISGRASGGAFLLF.

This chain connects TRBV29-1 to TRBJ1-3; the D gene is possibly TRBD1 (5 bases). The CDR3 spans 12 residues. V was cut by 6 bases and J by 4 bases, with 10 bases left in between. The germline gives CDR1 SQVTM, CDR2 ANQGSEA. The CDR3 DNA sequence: TGCAGCGTGGACGCAGGGGGAAACACCATATATTTT. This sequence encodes CSVDAGGNTIYF.

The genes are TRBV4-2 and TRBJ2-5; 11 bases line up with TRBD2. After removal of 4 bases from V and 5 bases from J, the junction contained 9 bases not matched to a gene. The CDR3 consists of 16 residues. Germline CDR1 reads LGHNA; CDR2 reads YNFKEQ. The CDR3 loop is CASSPSLAGAVETQYF. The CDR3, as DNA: TGTGCCAGCAGCCCGTCACTAGCGGGAGCGGTGGAGACCCAGTACTTC.

The CDR3 loop reads CSARETAPIYGYTF. The DNA of the CDR3 is TGCAGTGCTAGAGAAACAGCTCCTATCTATGGCTACACCTTC. The chain links TRBV20-1 to TRBJ1-2; D is ambiguous. Germline values: CDR1 DFQATT, CDR2 SNEGSKA (reference sequence). There are 14 residues in the CDR3. V lost 0 bases and J 4 bases, leaving 12 bases between the germline ends.

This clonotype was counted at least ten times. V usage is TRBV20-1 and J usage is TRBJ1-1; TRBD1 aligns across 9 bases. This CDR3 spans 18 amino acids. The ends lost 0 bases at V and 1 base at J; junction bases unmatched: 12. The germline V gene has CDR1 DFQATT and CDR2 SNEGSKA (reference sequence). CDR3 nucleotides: TGCAGTGCTAGAGAGCTCAGCCCGGGACAGGGCCCGAACACTGAAGCTTTCTTT. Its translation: CSARELSPGQGPNTEAFF.

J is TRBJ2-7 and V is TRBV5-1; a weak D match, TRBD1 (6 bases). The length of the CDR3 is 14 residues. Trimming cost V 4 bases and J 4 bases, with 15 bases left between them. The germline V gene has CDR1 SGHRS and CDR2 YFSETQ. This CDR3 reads CASSPESTGYEQYF. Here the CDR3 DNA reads TGCGCCAGCAGCCCGGAAAGCACAGGGTACGAGCAGTACTTC.

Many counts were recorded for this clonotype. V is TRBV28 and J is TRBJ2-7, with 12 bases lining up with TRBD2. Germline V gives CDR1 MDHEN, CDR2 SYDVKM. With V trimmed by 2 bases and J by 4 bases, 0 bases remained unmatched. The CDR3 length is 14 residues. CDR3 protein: CASSLTSGRYEQYF. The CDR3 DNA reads TGTGCCAGCAGTTTAACTAGCGGGAGGTACGAGCAGTACTTC.

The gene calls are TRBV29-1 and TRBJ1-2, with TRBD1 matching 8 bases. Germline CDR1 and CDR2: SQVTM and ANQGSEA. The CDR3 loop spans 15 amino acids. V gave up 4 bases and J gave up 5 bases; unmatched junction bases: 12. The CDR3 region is CSVGGRQGAKYGYTF. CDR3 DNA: TGCAGCGTTGGGGGACGTCAGGGGGCGAAGTATGGCTACACCTTC.

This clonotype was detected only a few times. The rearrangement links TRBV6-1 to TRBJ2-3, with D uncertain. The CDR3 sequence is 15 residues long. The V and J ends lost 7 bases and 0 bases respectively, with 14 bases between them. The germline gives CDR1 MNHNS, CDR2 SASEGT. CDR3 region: CASIDTPGSTDTQYF. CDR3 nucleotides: TGTGCCAGCATCGATACGCCAGGTAGCACAGATACGCAGTATTTT.

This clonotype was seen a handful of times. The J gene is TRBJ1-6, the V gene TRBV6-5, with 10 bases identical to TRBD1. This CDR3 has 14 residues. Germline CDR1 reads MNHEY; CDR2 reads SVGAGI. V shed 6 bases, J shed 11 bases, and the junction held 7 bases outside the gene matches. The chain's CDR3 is CASSTSDRGAPLHF. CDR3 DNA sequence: TGTGCCAGCAGCACCTCGGACAGGGGGGCACCCCTCCACTTT.

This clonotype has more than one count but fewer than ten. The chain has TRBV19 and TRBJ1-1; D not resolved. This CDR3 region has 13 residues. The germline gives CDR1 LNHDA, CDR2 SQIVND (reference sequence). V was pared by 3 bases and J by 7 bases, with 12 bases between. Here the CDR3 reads CASSIWGVDEAFF. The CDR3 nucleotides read TGTGCCAGTAGTATCTGGGGAGTCGATGAAGCTTTCTTT.

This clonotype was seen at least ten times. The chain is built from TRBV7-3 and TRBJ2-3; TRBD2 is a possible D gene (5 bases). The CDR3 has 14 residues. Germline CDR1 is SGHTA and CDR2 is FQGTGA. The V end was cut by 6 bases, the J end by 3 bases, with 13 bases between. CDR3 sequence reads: CASSSSTRTDTQYF. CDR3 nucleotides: TGTGCCAGCAGTTCGAGCACTAGGACAGATACGCAGTATTTT. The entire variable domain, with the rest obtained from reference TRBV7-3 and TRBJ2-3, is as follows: GAGVSQTPSNKVTEKGKYVELRCDPISGHTALYWYRQSLGQGPEFLIYFQGTGAADDSGLPNDRFFAVRPEGSVSTLKIQRTERGDSAVYLCASSSSTRTDTQYFGPGTRLTVL.

CDR3 DNA: TGTGCCAGCACCCCAGGAGGCCTAGCGACAGATACGCAGTATTTT. Translation: CASTPGGLATDTQYF. This chain joins TRBV7-2 and TRBJ2-3; TRBD2 might be the D (6 bases). The CDR3 spans 15 residues. In germline, CDR1 is SGHTA, CDR2 FQGNSA. Trimming left V 7 bases short and J 3 bases short, with 17 bases between.

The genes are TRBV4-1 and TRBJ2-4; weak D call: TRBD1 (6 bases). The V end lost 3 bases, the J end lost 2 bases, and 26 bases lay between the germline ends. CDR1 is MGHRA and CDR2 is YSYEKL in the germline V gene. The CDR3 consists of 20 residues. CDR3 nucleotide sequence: TGCGCCAGCAGCCAGCAGGGACACGAAGCGCTTTGGGGCACCAAAAACATTCAGTACTTC. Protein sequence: CASSQQGHEALWGTKNIQYF.

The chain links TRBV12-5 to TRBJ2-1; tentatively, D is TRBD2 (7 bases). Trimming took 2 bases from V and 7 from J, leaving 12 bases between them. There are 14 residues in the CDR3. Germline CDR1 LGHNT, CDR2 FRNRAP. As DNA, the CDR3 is TGTGCTAGTGGTTTGCGGGGGGCGGGTAATGAGCAGTTCTTC. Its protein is CASGLRGAGNEQFF.